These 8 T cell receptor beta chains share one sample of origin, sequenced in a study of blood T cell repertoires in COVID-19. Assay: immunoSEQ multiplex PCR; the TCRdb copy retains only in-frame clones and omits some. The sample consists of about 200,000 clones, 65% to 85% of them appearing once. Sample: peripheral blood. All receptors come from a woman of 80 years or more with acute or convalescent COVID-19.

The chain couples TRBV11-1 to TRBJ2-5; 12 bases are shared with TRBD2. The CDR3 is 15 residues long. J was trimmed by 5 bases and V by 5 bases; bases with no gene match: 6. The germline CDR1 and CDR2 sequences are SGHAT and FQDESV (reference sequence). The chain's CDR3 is CASSPWTSGVETQYF. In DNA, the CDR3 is TGTGCCAGCAGCCCATGGACTAGCGGGGTGGAGACCCAGTACTTC.

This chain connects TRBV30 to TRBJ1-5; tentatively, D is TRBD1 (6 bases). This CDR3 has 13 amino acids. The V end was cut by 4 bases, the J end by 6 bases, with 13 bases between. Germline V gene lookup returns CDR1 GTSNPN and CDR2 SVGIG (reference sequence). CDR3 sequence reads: CAWTSGEGQPQHF. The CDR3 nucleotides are TGTGCCTGGACCTCAGGGGAGGGTCAGCCCCAGCATTTT.

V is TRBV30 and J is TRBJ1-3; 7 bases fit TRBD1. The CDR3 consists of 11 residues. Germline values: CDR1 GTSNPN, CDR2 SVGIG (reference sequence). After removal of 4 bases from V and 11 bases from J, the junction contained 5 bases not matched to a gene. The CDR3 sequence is CAWTRQGPIYF. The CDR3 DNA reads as TGTGCCTGGACCCGACAGGGTCCCATATATTTT.

The CDR3 region is CAIRAGEEDEQYF. In nucleotides, the CDR3 is TGTGCCATCAGGGCAGGGGAAGAGGACGAGCAGTACTTC. The chain couples TRBV10-3 to TRBJ2-7, with D perhaps TRBD1 (6 bases). V was pared by 6 bases and J by 5 bases, with 14 bases between. Looked up from germline, CDR1 is ENHRY and CDR2 is SYGVKD. This CDR3 is 13 amino acids long.

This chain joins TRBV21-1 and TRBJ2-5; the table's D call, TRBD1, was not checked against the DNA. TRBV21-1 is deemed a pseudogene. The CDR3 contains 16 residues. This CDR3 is CASSKSRSQVVETQYF. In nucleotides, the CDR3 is TGTGCCAGCAGCAAAAGCCGATCCCAGGTGGTGGAGACCCAGTACTTC.

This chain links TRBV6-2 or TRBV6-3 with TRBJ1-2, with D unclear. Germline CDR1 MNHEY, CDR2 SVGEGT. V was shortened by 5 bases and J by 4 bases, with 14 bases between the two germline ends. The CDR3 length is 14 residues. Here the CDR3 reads CASSPLEGSYGYTF. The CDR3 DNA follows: TGTGCCAGCAGTCCCCTAGAGGGCAGCTATGGCTACACCTTC.

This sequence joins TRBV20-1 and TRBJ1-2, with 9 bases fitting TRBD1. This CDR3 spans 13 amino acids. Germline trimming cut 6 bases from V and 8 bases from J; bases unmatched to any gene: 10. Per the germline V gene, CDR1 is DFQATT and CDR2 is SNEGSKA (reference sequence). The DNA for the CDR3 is TGCAGTGCCAGTCCCGGGACAGGGTTCGGCTACACCTTC. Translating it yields CSASPGTGFGYTF.

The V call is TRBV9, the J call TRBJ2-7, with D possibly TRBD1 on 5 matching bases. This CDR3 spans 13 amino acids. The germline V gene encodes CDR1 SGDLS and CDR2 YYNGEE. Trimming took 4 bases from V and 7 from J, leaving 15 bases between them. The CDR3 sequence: CASSPQGSEEQYF. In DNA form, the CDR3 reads TGTGCCAGCAGCCCCCAGGGATCCGAGGAGCAGTACTTC.